The 20 T cell receptor beta chains in this list originate from one sample, sequenced in a study of Ad26.COV2.S vaccination and SARS-CoV-2 variants. Treatment denoted: 15 to 20 received Ad26.COV2.S at low or high dose, single or two shots; about 5 received placebo; per-sample allocation not given. Day 63 after the first vaccine or placebo injection was the time point for sampling. The table came from immunoSEQ multiplex PCR; TCRdb's copy has only in-frame clones and leaves some out. The sample yields about 350,000 clones, about 86% seen once. The sequences come from peripheral blood, collected in a trial of Ad26.COV2.S vaccine versus placebo. All receptors come from a person aged 18-60 years who received the Ad26.COV2.S COVID-19 vaccine or a placebo.

The CDR3 DNA is TGTGCCAGCAGTGAATTAACCGGGACAGCTGACTATGGCTACACCTTC. It translates to CASSELTGTADYGYTF. The chain joins TRBV25-1 to TRBJ1-2; 7 nucleotides match TRBD1. Unmatched junction bases numbered 8, after V lost 1 base and J lost 3 bases. CDR3 length: 16 residues. The germline V gene encodes CDR1 MGHDK and CDR2 SYGVNS.

The rearrangement links TRBV5-1 to TRBJ2-1, with a tentative D call TRBD2 (5 bases). CDR1 and CDR2 (germline): SGHRS, YFSETQ. The CDR3 covers 15 residues. The V end was cut by 0 bases, the J end by 1 base, with 8 bases between. The CDR3 is CASSLGTGSYNEQFF. The DNA for the CDR3 is TGCGCCAGCAGCTTGGGGACGGGGTCCTACAATGAGCAGTTCTTC. Together with reference TRBV5-1 and TRBJ2-1, the CDR3 gives the full variable domain: KAGVTQTPRYLIKTRGQQVTLSCSPISGHRSVSWYQQTPGQGLQFLFEYFSETQRNKGNFPGRFSGRQFSNSRSEMNVSTLELGDSALYLCASSLGTGSYNEQFFGPGTRLTVL.

The chain couples TRBV2 to TRBJ1-5, with D hard to call. This CDR3 contains 12 residues. The germline CDR1 and CDR2 sequences are SNHLY and FYNNEI. The V gene lost 9 bases and the J gene lost 3 bases, with 9 bases spanning the gap. The CDR3 reads CASSGNNQPQHF. CDR3 nucleotides: TGTGCCAGTTCAGGAAACAATCAGCCCCAGCATTTT.

V usage is TRBV12-3 or TRBV12-4 and J usage is TRBJ1-2; no clear D. The ends were cut back, 6 bases at V and 6 bases at J, with 11 bases in the middle. The CDR3 loop spans 12 amino acids. The DNA of the CDR3 is TGTGCCAGCAGGCCCAGCGGGCATGGCTACACCTTC. Translated: CASRPSGHGYTF.

The CDR3: CASRPGQGLGYTF. For the CDR3, the DNA is TGTGCCAGCAGACCTGGACAGGGTCTTGGCTACACCTTC. This chain joins TRBV28 and TRBJ1-2; 8 bases agree with TRBD1. Germline V lookup: CDR1 MDHEN, CDR2 SYDVKM. This CDR3 region has 13 residues. V lost 6 bases, J lost 7 bases, and 7 bases stayed unmatched.

The chain's CDR3 is CASSDPGTKNTEAFF. The CDR3 DNA sequence: TGTGCCAGCAGCGACCCCGGGACAAAGAACACTGAAGCTTTCTTT. This rearrangement joins TRBV28 to TRBJ1-1; D may be TRBD1 (6 bases). This CDR3 comprises 15 residues. V lost 6 bases and J 1 base, leaving 15 bases between the germline ends. Germline values: CDR1 MDHEN, CDR2 SYDVKM.

V usage is TRBV24-1 and J usage is TRBJ2-5; a weak D match, TRBD2 (5 bases). Germline CDR1 reads KGHDR; CDR2 reads SFDVKD. The V gene lost 4 bases and the J gene lost 3 bases, with 20 bases spanning the gap. The CDR3 totals 17 residues. The CDR3 protein is CATSDQGDYVNKETQYF. In DNA, the CDR3 is TGTGCCACCAGTGACCAAGGTGACTACGTAAATAAAGAGACCCAGTACTTC.

The rearrangement links TRBV5-1 to TRBJ1-4; D not certain. Germline CDR1 reads SGHRS; CDR2 reads YFSETQ. The CDR3 runs to 13 residues. V was cut by 0 bases and J by 7 bases, with 7 bases left in between. The CDR3 here is CASSLGQSEKLFF. CDR3 sequence (DNA): TGCGCCAGCAGCTTGGGACAATCTGAAAAACTGTTTTTT.

The J gene is TRBJ2-1, the V gene TRBV11-2; tentatively, D is TRBD2 (7 bases). The CDR3 is 16 residues long. Looked up from germline, CDR1 is SGHAT and CDR2 is FQNNGV. V was pared by 5 bases and J by 4 bases, with 18 bases between. This chain's CDR3 is CASSPLGGGGYNEQFF. The CDR3, as DNA: TGTGCCAGCAGCCCCCTAGGAGGGGGGGGATACAATGAGCAGTTCTTC.

The chain couples TRBV7-8 to TRBJ2-1; D might be TRBD1 (6 bases). This CDR3 has 15 amino acids. Trimming shortened V by 1 base and J by 3 bases, and 10 bases separated the two germline ends. Germline values: CDR1 SGHVS, CDR2 FQNEAQ. DNA of the CDR3: TGTGCCAGCAGCTTAGTACAGGGCGGCTACAATGAGCAGTTCTTC. Its translation: CASSLVQGGYNEQFF. The full variable domain, in which reference TRBV7-8 and TRBJ2-1 provide the parts outside the CDR3, is GAGVSQSPRYKVAKRGQDVALRCDPISGHVSLFWYQQALGQGPEFLTYFQNEAQLDKSGLPSDRFFAERPEGSVSTLKIQRTQQEDSAVYLCASSLVQGGYNEQFFGPGTRLTVL.

The V and J genes are TRBV28 and TRBJ2-7; 11 nucleotides align to TRBD2. V was pared by 4 bases and J by 4 bases, with 9 bases of the junction left unmatched. Germline loops: CDR1 MDHEN, CDR2 SYDVKM. The CDR3 is made up of 16 amino acids. In nucleotides, the CDR3 is TGTGCCAGCAGTTCTGGAGAGGGACTAGCGGCTTACGAGCAGTACTTC. As protein: CASSSGEGLAAYEQYF.

The V call is TRBV5-6, the J call TRBJ1-4; TRBD1 is a possible D gene (6 bases). The CDR3 totals 14 residues. Germline V gives CDR1 SGHDT, CDR2 YYEEEE. The V end lost 1 base, the J end lost 8 bases, and 12 bases lay between the germline ends. The DNA of the CDR3 is TGTGCCAGCAGCTTGAGGGGGTATGGCGAAAAACTGTTTTTT. The encoded protein is CASSLRGYGEKLFF. Full variable domain (remainder filled in from reference TRBV5-6 and TRBJ1-4): DAGVTQSPTHLIKTRGQQVTLRCSPKSGHDTVSWYQQALGQGPQFIFQYYEEEERQRGNFPDRFSGHQFPNYSSELNVNALLLGDSALYLCASSLRGYGEKLFFGSGTQLSVL.

The J gene is TRBJ1-5, the V gene TRBV9; no definite D call. The ends were cut back, 3 bases at V and 6 bases at J, with 16 bases in the middle. This CDR3 is 15 amino acids long. CDR1 is SGDLS, CDR2 YYNGEE, per germline. The CDR3 reads CASSADAGSAQPQHF. CDR3 in DNA: TGTGCCAGCAGCGCGGACGCCGGGTCTGCTCAGCCCCAGCATTTT.

This clone was detected once. The rearrangement links TRBV9 to TRBJ2-1; D gene ambiguous. CDR1 is SGDLS, CDR2 YYNGEE, per germline. Between the trimmed V and J ends, which lost 0 bases and 9 bases, there was a span of 7 bases. The CDR3 runs to 12 residues. The CDR3 coding sequence is TGTGCCAGCAGCGTAGGAGTTGGTGAGCAGTTCTTC. As protein: CASSVGVGEQFF. The whole variable domain, remainder taken from reference TRBV9 and TRBJ2-1, is DSGVTQTPKHLITATGQRVTLRCSPRSGDLSVYWYQQSLDQGLQFLIQYYNGEERAKGNILERFSAQQFPDLHSELNLSSLELGDSALYFCASSVGVGEQFFGPGTRLTVL.

The chain links TRBV7-2 to TRBJ2-3; D may correspond to TRBD1 or TRBD2 (6 bases each). The CDR3 totals 14 residues. The V end was cut by 5 bases, the J end by 5 bases, with 14 bases between. CDR1 and CDR2 from the germline V gene are SGHTA and FQGNSA. CDR3 loop: CASSLTRGGDTQYF. In DNA, the CDR3 is TGTGCCAGCAGCCTCACCAGGGGAGGAGATACGCAGTATTTT.

The chain has TRBV18 and TRBJ2-7, with TRBD2 matching 7 bases. There are 17 residues in the CDR3. Germline CDR1 KGHSH, CDR2 LQKENI. Losses at the gene ends were 1 base for V and 0 bases for J; bases not matched to a gene: 9. The CDR3 sequence: CASSPQRLATSSYEQYF. CDR3 nucleotide sequence: TGTGCCAGCTCACCACAGCGACTAGCCACCTCCTCCTACGAGCAGTACTTC.

J is TRBJ1-2 and V is TRBV7-8; D is ambiguous. From germline, CDR1 is SGHVS and CDR2 FQNEAQ. This CDR3 has 12 amino acids. Trimming removed 6 bases at V and 2 bases at J, with 7 bases between. This CDR3 reads CASSRTNYGYTF. The CDR3 bases are TGTGCCAGCAGTCGGACCAACTATGGCTACACCTTC.

V usage is TRBV28 and J usage is TRBJ1-1; D gene ambiguous. The V end was cut by 6 bases, the J end by 7 bases, with 15 bases between. The CDR3 spans 13 residues. Germline V lookup: CDR1 MDHEN, CDR2 SYDVKM. The CDR3 spells CASSTGRAGEAFF. CDR3 nucleotide sequence: TGTGCCAGCAGCACGGGGAGGGCAGGTGAAGCTTTCTTT.

This chain connects TRBV7-2 to TRBJ1-2; the match to TRBD1 covers 11 bases. The CDR3 has 16 amino acids. J gave up 5 bases and V 2 bases, and 7 bases lay outside the gene matches. The V gene's germline CDR1 is SGHTA and CDR2 FQGNSA. CDR3 protein: CASSLISGTGGYGYTF. CDR3 DNA sequence: TGTGCCAGCAGCTTAATTTCGGGGACAGGGGGGTATGGCTACACCTTC.

This chain uses TRBV5-1 with TRBJ1-6; 9 bases map to TRBD1. Germline V gives CDR1 SGHRS, CDR2 YFSETQ. Trimming cost V 4 bases and J 7 bases; bases outside gene matches: 12. There are 17 residues in the CDR3. The CDR3 DNA reads as TGCGCCAGCAGCGAAACAACTTTGGGACAGGGAAATTCACCCCTCCACTTT. Protein sequence: CASSETTLGQGNSPLHF.